This T cell receptor beta chain appears in the sequencing data of a study of early T cells in non-severe SARS-CoV-2 infection. Study observations and caveats: A preference for anti-spike CD8 responses marked VDJdb matching, which missed private and CD4 specificities.

CDR1 SGHVS and CDR2 FQNEAQ come from the germline V gene. The V end was cut by 0 bases, the J end by 1 base, with 16 bases between. This CDR3 contains 18 residues. TCRdb ran MiXCR on the 5' RACE reads and lists one entry per CDR3 protein. Among about 110,000 distinct CDR3 sequences listed, 9% to 13% were seen once. There are a few counts of this clonotype. Antigen unknown. Specimen: whole blood. The receptor's source is an adult who was a healthcare worker with PCR-confirmed SARS-CoV-2 infection or an uninfected control (not recorded which). The chain combines TRBV7-8 with TRBJ1-5; no firm D call. This CDR3 is CASSLADVLVVSNQPQHF. The CDR3 DNA reads as TGTGCCAGCAGCTTAGCTGACGTCCTCGTAGTGAGCAATCAGCCCCAGCATTTT. Complete variable domain (other parts from reference TRBV7-8 and TRBJ1-5): GAGVSQSPRYKVAKRGQDVALRCDPISGHVSLFWYQQALGQGPEFLTYFQNEAQLDKSGLPSDRFFAERPEGSVSTLKIQRTQQEDSAVYLCASSLADVLVVSNQPQHFGDGTRLSIL.